The 2 T cell receptor beta chains presented below share a single source sample, sequenced in a study of T cell repertoires in aging, cancer and after chemotherapy. Rearranged V-D-J TRB sequences were amplified with a mixed TRB-A/B primer pool. TCRdb itself ran the multiplex PCR reads through MiXCR, one entry per CDR3 protein. The profile shows about 11,000 distinct CDR3 sequences, roughly 45% of them singletons. Amplification of TCR beta used genomic DNA extracted from peripheral blood. The sequenced sample was blood. The receptors were gathered from a human donor in good health.

The J gene is TRBJ1-2, the V gene TRBV28; tentatively, D is TRBD1 (5 bases). Per germline, CDR1 MDHEN and CDR2 SYDVKM. Trimming took off 9 bases at V and 4 bases at J, with 9 bases between the two ends. The CDR3 length is 11 residues. The CDR3 is CASGRAYGYTF. The CDR3 DNA is TGTGCCAGTGGCAGGGCCTATGGCTACACCTTC.

J is TRBJ1-3 and V is TRBV12-3 or TRBV12-4, with unresolved D. The CDR3 contains 11 residues. V was shortened by 8 bases and J by 8 bases, with 10 bases between the two germline ends. Here the CDR3 DNA reads TGTGCCAGCCTGCGGAGTGACACCATATATTTT. Encoded protein: CASLRSDTIYF.